These T cell receptor beta chains were read from a single sample in a study of CD8 T cells in ankylosing spondylitis. MiXCR was run by TCRdb on the 5' RACE reads, yielding one entry per CDR3 protein. The sample contains 350,000 to 550,000 distinct CDR3 sequences, roughly a quarter of which appear only once. The sample was blood, either unsorted or a sorted T cell fraction (not recorded which). Source of these receptors: a male donor with ankylosing spondylitis. The CDR3 runs from the conserved cysteine through the conserved F or W. The order of the fields is J gene, V gene, clone size, D gene, CDR3 DNA, CDR3 protein. The D gene is left open where the match is weak. Not every row has a clone size; where given, it reads once, few, many or a size class.

j_gene: TRBJ2-7
v_gene: TRBV2
abundance: few
d_gene: -
CDR3nt: TGTGCCAGCAGTGTTCGGGGGTCATCCGGGGAGCAGTACTTC
CDR3aa: CASSVRGSSGEQYF

j_gene: TRBJ2-1
v_gene: TRBV7-7
abundance: many
d_gene: TRBD1
CDR3nt: TGTGCCAGCAGCTCCGGGACAGGCTCCTACAATGAGCAGTTCTTC
CDR3aa: CASSSGTGSYNEQFF

j_gene: TRBJ2-3
v_gene: TRBV12-3/TRBV12-4
abundance: -
d_gene: TRBD1
CDR3nt: TGTGCCAGCAGTTTAAGGGGACAGGGCACAGATACGCAGTATTTT
CDR3aa: CASSLRGQGTDTQYF

j_gene: TRBJ2-3
v_gene: TRBV30
abundance: few
d_gene: -
CDR3nt: TGTGCCTGGAGTGTCGTAAGCACAGATACGCAGTATTTT
CDR3aa: CAWSVVSTDTQYF

j_gene: TRBJ2-2
v_gene: TRBV5-1
abundance: -
d_gene: -
CDR3nt: TGCGCCAGCAGCTTGGCCAACGGGGAGCTGTTTTTT
CDR3aa: CASSLANGELFF

j_gene: TRBJ2-1
v_gene: TRBV5-1
abundance: -
d_gene: -
CDR3nt: TGCGCCAGCAGCTCCCGCTCCTACAATGAGCAGTTCTTC
CDR3aa: CASSSRSYNEQFF

j_gene: TRBJ2-1
v_gene: TRBV7-6
abundance: -
d_gene: -
CDR3nt: TGTGCCAGCAGCTTTAGTGGGCTGGCAATAAACAATGAGCAGTTCTTC
CDR3aa: CASSFSGLAINNEQFF

j_gene: TRBJ2-1
v_gene: TRBV20-1
abundance: few
d_gene: TRBD2
CDR3nt: TGCAGTGCTACCCGGACTAGTCCCCTGAACCATGAGCAGTTCTTC
CDR3aa: CSATRTSPLNHEQFF

j_gene: TRBJ2-1
v_gene: TRBV19
abundance: few
d_gene: TRBD2
CDR3nt: TGTGCCAGTAGCGGCGGGGGGACCGGGCTTGGATACAATGAGCAGTTCTTC
CDR3aa: CASSGGGTGLGYNEQFF

j_gene: TRBJ2-4
v_gene: TRBV20-1
abundance: few
d_gene: -
CDR3nt: TGCAGTGCAGAAACAGGGGAGGAGGACATTCAGTACTTC
CDR3aa: CSAETGEEDIQYF

j_gene: TRBJ2-7
v_gene: TRBV25-1
abundance: -
d_gene: -
CDR3nt: TGTGCCAGCAGTAAGCAGGGTTCCTACGAGCAGTACTTC
CDR3aa: CASSKQGSYEQYF

j_gene: TRBJ1-2
v_gene: TRBV7-9
abundance: -
d_gene: -
CDR3nt: TGTGCCAGCAGCTTCGGGGGGGCTCAGAACTATGGCTACACCTTC
CDR3aa: CASSFGGAQNYGYTF

j_gene: TRBJ2-2
v_gene: TRBV24-1
abundance: -
d_gene: -
CDR3nt: TGTGCCACCAGTGATTACGGGGAGCTGTTTTTT
CDR3aa: CATSDYGELFF

j_gene: TRBJ1-5
v_gene: TRBV4-1
abundance: -
d_gene: TRBD1
CDR3nt: TGCGCCAGCAGACCCTTGTCACAGGGGGATCAGCCCCAGCATTTT
CDR3aa: CASRPLSQGDQPQHF

j_gene: TRBJ2-2
v_gene: TRBV3-1
abundance: -
d_gene: -
CDR3nt: TGTGCCAGCAGCCAAGATCCAGTATACACCGGGGAGCTGTTTTTT
CDR3aa: CASSQDPVYTGELFF

j_gene: TRBJ2-1
v_gene: TRBV15
abundance: -
d_gene: TRBD1
CDR3nt: TGTGCCACCAGCAGAGTCAGGGGGCCTATTGAGCAGTTCTTC
CDR3aa: CATSRVRGPIEQFF

j_gene: TRBJ2-1
v_gene: TRBV20-1
abundance: -
d_gene: -
CDR3nt: TGCAGTGCTAGGGTCAAGGGGAATGAGCAGTTCTTC
CDR3aa: CSARVKGNEQFF

j_gene: TRBJ1-3
v_gene: TRBV30
abundance: once
d_gene: -
CDR3nt: TGTGCCTGGAGCACCGGGACGGCTAGAAACACCATATATTTT
CDR3aa: CAWSTGTARNTIYF

j_gene: TRBJ2-3
v_gene: TRBV20-1
abundance: few
d_gene: -
CDR3nt: TGCAGTGCTAGAGATCGTCCGAGAGGGTTCGGTACAGATACGCAGTATTTT
CDR3aa: CSARDRPRGFGTDTQYF

j_gene: TRBJ2-5
v_gene: TRBV29-1
abundance: -
d_gene: TRBD2
CDR3nt: TGCAGCGTTGCGGTTAGCGGGGGGACGCAAGAGACCCAGTACTTC
CDR3aa: CSVAVSGGTQETQYF

j_gene: TRBJ1-2
v_gene: TRBV20-1
abundance: -
d_gene: -
CDR3nt: TGCAGTGCTAGATTAGGGGGAAGTGGCTACACCTTC
CDR3aa: CSARLGGSGYTF

j_gene: TRBJ1-1
v_gene: TRBV11-2
abundance: -
d_gene: TRBD1
CDR3nt: TGTGCCAGCCACCCAGGGGGCCGTGAAGCTTTCTTT
CDR3aa: CASHPGGREAFF

j_gene: TRBJ2-1
v_gene: TRBV14
abundance: many
d_gene: -
CDR3nt: TGTGCCAGCAACCCCTCGTCAGTCTCAAATGAGCAGTTCTTC
CDR3aa: CASNPSSVSNEQFF

j_gene: TRBJ2-7
v_gene: TRBV25-1
abundance: -
d_gene: -
CDR3nt: TGTGCCAGCACCCGGGACGGACCCTACGAGCAGTACTTC
CDR3aa: CASTRDGPYEQYF

j_gene: TRBJ2-5
v_gene: TRBV5-1
abundance: few
d_gene: TRBD1
CDR3nt: TGCGCCAGCAGCTTGGTTCCCGGACAGGGTATCCAAGAGACCCAGTACTTC
CDR3aa: CASSLVPGQGIQETQYF

j_gene: TRBJ2-6
v_gene: TRBV16
abundance: -
d_gene: -
CDR3nt: TGTGCCAGCAGCCCCGGGTACGGGGCCAACGTCCTGACTTTC
CDR3aa: CASSPGYGANVLTF

j_gene: TRBJ1-5
v_gene: TRBV2
abundance: few
d_gene: -
CDR3nt: TGTGCCAGCAGCTGGACCGAGCTCGTGGCCCAGCATTTT
CDR3aa: CASSWTELVAQHF

j_gene: TRBJ2-7
v_gene: TRBV19
abundance: once
d_gene: -
CDR3nt: TGTGCCAGTAGTATCCAAGGCTCCTACGAGCAGTACTTC
CDR3aa: CASSIQGSYEQYF

j_gene: TRBJ2-1
v_gene: TRBV2
abundance: -
d_gene: -
CDR3nt: TGTGCCAGCAGTGAGAGGCCGTTGGGTGAGCAGTTCTTC
CDR3aa: CASSERPLGEQFF

j_gene: TRBJ2-3
v_gene: TRBV20-1
abundance: -
d_gene: TRBD2
CDR3nt: TGCAGTGCGCCGACTAGCGGGAGGGACCATACGCAGTATTTT
CDR3aa: CSAPTSGRDHTQYF

j_gene: TRBJ2-3
v_gene: TRBV7-2
abundance: -
d_gene: TRBD2
CDR3nt: TGTGCCAGCAGCCGTAGCGGGAGTCGGGCAGATACGCAGTATTTT
CDR3aa: CASSRSGSRADTQYF

j_gene: TRBJ2-1
v_gene: TRBV6-1
abundance: -
d_gene: -
CDR3nt: TGTGCCAGCGGGCAGCGAAACAATTACAATGAGCAGTTCTTC
CDR3aa: CASGQRNNYNEQFF

j_gene: TRBJ2-3
v_gene: TRBV5-1
abundance: few
d_gene: TRBD1
CDR3nt: TGCGCCAGCACCCCAGGGGGCGGGATCACAGATACGCAGTATTTT
CDR3aa: CASTPGGGITDTQYF

j_gene: TRBJ2-4
v_gene: TRBV11-1
abundance: few
d_gene: TRBD2
CDR3nt: TGTGCCAGCAGCATATGGCTAGCGGGAGGGCTAGCCAAAAACATTCAGTACTTC
CDR3aa: CASSIWLAGGLAKNIQYF

j_gene: TRBJ1-2
v_gene: TRBV5-1
abundance: few
d_gene: -
CDR3nt: TGCGCCAGCGGCCATCCGGGAGGTTATGGCTACACCTTC
CDR3aa: CASGHPGGYGYTF

j_gene: TRBJ1-1
v_gene: TRBV5-1
abundance: -
d_gene: -
CDR3nt: TGCGCCAGCAGCGCTGGCAGGGGTCTTACTGAAGCTTTCTTT
CDR3aa: CASSAGRGLTEAFF

j_gene: TRBJ2-2
v_gene: TRBV7-2
abundance: -
d_gene: -
CDR3nt: TGTGCCAGCAGCCCGTATCGGGGGGCCCGTCCCGGGGAGCTGTTTTTT
CDR3aa: CASSPYRGARPGELFF

j_gene: TRBJ1-1
v_gene: TRBV4-2
abundance: few
d_gene: -
CDR3nt: TGTGCCAGCAGCCCGGCGGGGAAGACTGAAGCTTTCTTT
CDR3aa: CASSPAGKTEAFF

j_gene: TRBJ1-1
v_gene: TRBV20-1
abundance: -
d_gene: TRBD1
CDR3nt: TGCAGTGCTAGAGCTTGGACAGGGACAAGCACTGAAGCTTTCTTT
CDR3aa: CSARAWTGTSTEAFF

j_gene: TRBJ2-3
v_gene: TRBV10-2
abundance: few
d_gene: TRBD2
CDR3nt: TGCGCCAGCAGAAACACGCTAGCGGGAGGGCCAGATACGCAGTATTTT
CDR3aa: CASRNTLAGGPDTQYF